The 13 T cell receptor beta chains listed next were all sequenced from one sample in a study of T cell repertoires in cytomegalovirus infection. TCRdb processed the reads anew with MiXCR; each CDR3 protein has one entry. The table includes some 200,000 distinct CDR3 sequences, around 40% detected once. These receptors are not linked to any known antigen. This specimen was CD8+ T cells from cultured PBMCs, taken from culture after CMV antigen stimulation. The receptors were gathered from a human donor in good health (CMV status not recorded). Some clones in this sample may be carry-over from other donors' samples.

A few counts support this clonotype. The V and J genes are TRBV27 and TRBJ2-7; D could derive from TRBD1 or TRBD2 (5 bases each). Trimming removed 1 base at V and 6 bases at J, with 7 bases between. Germline CDR1 and CDR2: MNHEY and SMNVEV (reference sequence). The CDR3 is 12 amino acids. The CDR3 nucleotides are TGTGCCAGCAGTTTATTTGGGGGCGAGCAGTACTTC. Its protein product is CASSLFGGEQYF.

This clonotype was counted ten times or more. V usage is TRBV4-1 and J usage is TRBJ2-1, with D unresolved. Germline values: CDR1 MGHRA, CDR2 YSYEKL. With 0 bases removed from V and 0 bases from J, the gap between germline ends came to 15 bases. The CDR3 runs 18 residues. In nucleotides, the CDR3 is TGCGCCAGCAGCCAAGATGATCCCCCAGGAGCCTCCTACAATGAGCAGTTCTTC. Its protein is CASSQDDPPGASYNEQFF.

V gene TRBV10-3 combines with J gene TRBJ1-1; the match to TRBD1 covers 7 bases. The length of the CDR3 is 15 residues. The V segment lost 6 bases and the J segment 0 bases; nucleotides outside the gene matches: 7. The V gene's germline CDR1 is ENHRY and CDR2 SYGVKD. The CDR3 bases are TGTGCCATCAGGGCTCGGACAGGTGTGAACACTGAAGCTTTCTTT. Its protein is CAIRARTGVNTEAFF.

This clonotype was seen ten or more times. The chain combines TRBV7-2 with TRBJ2-6, with a weak D call TRBD2 (5 bases). Germline V gives CDR1 SGHTA, CDR2 FQGNSA. The CDR3 runs to 17 residues. V was pared by 5 bases and J by 0 bases, with 14 bases between. CDR3 DNA sequence: TGTGCCAGCAGCCCGGCCGGACTGAACTCTGGGGCCAACGTCCTGACTTTC. Its translation: CASSPAGLNSGANVLTF.

This rearrangement joins TRBV27 to TRBJ2-7; 9 nucleotides line up with TRBD2. CDR1 MNHEY and CDR2 SMNVEV come from the germline V gene (reference sequence). The CDR3 extends over 14 amino acids. The V segment lost 6 bases and the J segment 3 bases; nucleotides outside the gene matches: 6. CDR3 protein: CASRRSSGSYEQYF. In nucleotides, the CDR3 is TGTGCCAGCAGGAGAAGTAGCGGGAGCTACGAGCAGTACTTC.

The CDR3 coding sequence is TGTGCCAGCAGTTCCGGCCAGGGGGGCTATGAGCAGTTCTTC. Protein: CASSSGQGGYEQFF. The J gene is TRBJ2-1, the V gene TRBV28, with D possibly being TRBD1 (7 bases). Between the trimmed V and J ends, which lost 4 bases and 8 bases, there was a span of 15 bases. The CDR3 is 14 residues long. Germline CDR1 and CDR2: MDHEN and SYDVKM. The whole variable domain, remainder taken from reference TRBV28 and TRBJ2-1, is DVKVTQSSRYLVKRTGEKVFLECVQDMDHENMFWYRQDPGLGLRLIYFSYDVKMKEKGDIPEGYSVSREKKERFSLILESASTNQTSMYLCASSSGQGGYEQFFGPGTRLTVL.

This clonotype showed up just a few times. DNA for the CDR3: TGTGCCAGCAGCTTAGTCTACAGCCCGCCCTACAATGAGCAGTTCTTC. Protein sequence: CASSLVYSPPYNEQFF. The chain couples TRBV7-6 to TRBJ2-1; D not resolved. The germline V gene encodes CDR1 SGHVS and CDR2 FNYEAQ. Deletions cut 1 base from V and 2 bases from J, with 12 bases between. The CDR3 runs to 16 residues.

The V call is TRBV2, the J call TRBJ2-2, with a possible D match to TRBD2 (6 bases). The CDR3 covers 18 residues. V was trimmed by 0 bases and J by 4 bases, leaving 18 bases between them. Germline CDR1 reads SNHLY; CDR2 reads FYNNEI. The CDR3 nucleotides read TGTGCCAGCAGTGAAGCGTGGGGCGCGGAGGGGAGCACCGGGGAGCTGTTTTTT. Protein sequence: CASSEAWGAEGSTGELFF.

The chain joins TRBV6-1 to TRBJ2-1, with D possibly TRBD1 on 9 matching bases. Trimming cost V 6 bases and J 6 bases, with 30 bases left between them. The CDR3 extends over 19 amino acids. CDR1 and CDR2 (germline): MNHNS, SASEGT. The CDR3 DNA reads TGTGCCAGCAGCCTTGGACAGGGGAGGCACGGGAGGGCCGTCAATGAGCAGTTCTTC. Translated, it gives CASSLGQGRHGRAVNEQFF.

The V and J genes are TRBV7-2 and TRBJ2-1; tentative D call: TRBD1 (6 bases). The V end was cut by 6 bases, the J end by 8 bases, with 11 bases between. There are 12 residues in the CDR3. Per germline, CDR1 SGHTA and CDR2 FQGNSA. This CDR3 is CASSPGDHEQFF. The DNA of the CDR3 is TGTGCCAGCAGTCCAGGGGACCATGAGCAGTTCTTC.

This chain connects TRBV27 to TRBJ2-2; 7 bases align to TRBD2. With 3 bases clipped from V and 0 bases from J, the junction kept 4 bases outside the gene matches. The CDR3 is made up of 16 amino acids. Germline-derived CDR1 and CDR2 are MNHEY and SMNVEV (reference sequence). DNA of the CDR3: TGTGCCAGCAGTTTCGCGGGGGTGTCGAACACCGGGGAGCTGTTTTTT. Amino acids: CASSFAGVSNTGELFF.

This clonotype was observed at least ten times. The V gene is TRBV7-8, the J gene TRBJ1-3; D gene uncertain. V lost 1 base to trimming and J lost 0 bases, with 10 bases between them. The CDR3 contains 16 residues. Germline V CDR1 and CDR2: SGHVS, FQNEAQ. DNA for the CDR3: TGTGCCAGCAGCTTAGTTCCAGAGAGCTCTGGAAACACCATATATTTT. Its translation is CASSLVPESSGNTIYF. The full variable domain, rest sourced from reference TRBV7-8 and TRBJ1-3, is GAGVSQSPRYKVAKRGQDVALRCDPISGHVSLFWYQQALGQGPEFLTYFQNEAQLDKSGLPSDRFFAERPEGSVSTLKIQRTQQEDSAVYLCASSLVPESSGNTIYFGEGSWLTVV.

This sequence joins TRBV6-5 and TRBJ1-3; D is unclear. The V end was cut by 6 bases, the J end by 4 bases, with 7 bases between. Germline values: CDR1 MNHEY, CDR2 SVGAGI. The CDR3 covers 12 residues. CDR3 sequence reads: CASSPTGNTIYF. As DNA, the CDR3 is TGTGCCAGCAGCCCAACAGGAAACACCATATATTTT.